Listed below are T cell receptor beta chains from one sample, sequenced in a study of vaccination and CD4 T cells after COVID-19. TCRdb processed the PCR reads anew with MiXCR; each CDR3 protein has one entry. This table has approximately 20,000 distinct CDR3 sequences, 46% appearing once. The antigens these receptors bind are not known. The specimen was CD4+ T cells from blood, cultured in vitro, collected about 7 months after SARS-CoV-2 vaccination. These receptors all come from a human donor who had recovered from COVID-19. The CDR3 runs from the conserved cysteine through the conserved F or W. D genes are given only for firm matches. Clone sizes are given selectively: once, few, many, or a class where the clone is expanded.

j_gene | v_gene | d_gene | abundance | CDR3aa | CDR3nt
TRBJ2-5 | TRBV20-1 | . | . | CSALKGGETQYF | TGCAGTGCCTTAAAGGGTGGAGAGACCCAGTACTTC
TRBJ2-3 | TRBV7-9 | TRBD2 | . | CASSSPLAAGTDTQYF | TGTGCCAGCAGCTCCCCTCTAGCGGCGGGCACAGATACGCAGTATTTT
TRBJ2-5 | TRBV7-2 | . | few | CASSFIGWAVQETQYF | TGTGCCAGCAGCTTTATTGGGTGGGCCGTCCAAGAGACCCAGTACTTC
TRBJ1-1 | TRBV6-5 | . | . | CASSYSRQRNTEAFF | TGTGCCAGCAGTTACTCGAGGCAACGGAACACTGAAGCTTTCTTT
TRBJ2-1 | TRBV20-1 | . | . | CSARDFGAGIYNEQFF | TGCAGTGCTAGAGACTTCGGGGCGGGGATCTACAATGAGCAGTTCTTC
TRBJ1-5 | TRBV30 | . | once | CAWSRGGNNQPQHF | TGTGCCTGGAGCAGGGGAGGGAATAATCAGCCCCAGCATTTT
TRBJ1-6 | TRBV20-1 | TRBD1 | few | CSARARDRGNSPLHF | TGCAGTGCTAGAGCCCGGGACAGGGGAAATTCACCCCTCCACTTT
TRBJ2-3 | TRBV10-3 | TRBD2 | . | CAISDILAGGDTQYF | TGTGCCATCAGTGATATACTAGCGGGAGGAGATACGCAGTATTTT
TRBJ2-7 | TRBV7-2 | . | few | CASSLVWSGYEGDYEQYF | TGTGCCAGCAGCTTAGTCTGGTCAGGGTACGAGGGCGACTACGAGCAGTACTTC
TRBJ1-2 | TRBV6-1 | TRBD1 | medium-sized | CASSEQGTRGYTF | TGTGCCAGCAGCGAACAGGGGACAAGGGGCTACACCTTC
TRBJ2-5 | TRBV7-9 | . | medium-sized | CASSLGSAQYF | TGTGCCAGCAGCTTAGGATCGGCCCAGTACTTC
TRBJ2-1 | TRBV20-1 | . | few | CSARAAWASYNEQFF | TGCAGTGCTAGGGCCGCATGGGCCTCCTACAATGAGCAGTTCTTC
TRBJ1-1 | TRBV4-2 | TRBD1 | . | CASSERGQGSTEAFF | TGTGCCAGCAGCGAAAGGGGACAGGGTTCGACTGAAGCTTTCTTT
TRBJ1-5 | TRBV28 | . | few | CASSLTQVRWQPQHF | TGTGCCAGCAGTTTAACTCAGGTCCGATGGCAGCCCCAGCATTTT
TRBJ2-3 | TRBV20-1 | TRBD2 | . | CSAGLAGVTDTQYF | TGCAGTGCGGGACTAGCGGGAGTCACAGATACGCAGTATTTT
TRBJ1-2 | TRBV18 | . | . | CASSPDGNYGYTF | TGTGCCAGCTCACCGGACGGAAACTATGGCTACACCTTC
TRBJ2-5 | TRBV20-1 | . | few | CSAGGPVYQETQYF | TGCAGTGCGGGGGGACCCGTGTACCAAGAGACCCAGTACTTC
TRBJ1-1 | TRBV6-5 | . | . | CASSYQQGLNTEAFF | TGTGCCAGCAGTTACCAGCAGGGGCTGAACACTGAAGCTTTCTTT
TRBJ2-1 | TRBV5-1 | TRBD1 | . | CASSLDSPDRGYNEQFF | TGCGCCAGCAGCTTGGACTCCCCGGACAGGGGGTACAATGAGCAGTTCTTC
TRBJ1-1 | TRBV20-1 | . | . | CSARLGRTEAFF | TGCAGTGCTAGACTGGGGAGGACTGAAGCTTTCTTT
TRBJ2-5 | TRBV6-5 | . | . | CASSFDYRQETQYF | TGTGCCAGCAGTTTCGACTACCGGCAAGAGACCCAGTACTTC
TRBJ2-5 | TRBV24-1 | . | few | CATSDSGQETQYF | TGTGCCACCAGTGATTCCGGTCAAGAGACCCAGTACTTC
TRBJ2-5 | TRBV7-8 | . | few | CASSLETGGEMAQYF | TGTGCCAGCAGCTTAGAAACAGGGGGGGAGATGGCCCAGTACTTC
TRBJ2-1 | TRBV20-1 | . | few | CSASPGGNNNEQFF | TGCAGTGCTAGTCCAGGAGGGAATAACAATGAGCAGTTCTTC
TRBJ2-7 | TRBV6-1 | TRBD2 | . | CASSVTSGPYEQYF | TGTGCCAGCAGTGTTACTAGCGGACCCTACGAGCAGTACTTC
TRBJ2-5 | TRBV6-2/TRBV6-3 | TRBD1 | . | CASSYFGTGEETQYF | TGTGCCAGCAGTTATTTCGGGACAGGGGAAGAGACCCAGTACTTC
TRBJ2-1 | TRBV7-9 | . | . | CASSRDSSSYNEQFF | TGTGCCAGCAGCCGGGACTCGAGCTCCTACAATGAGCAGTTCTTC
TRBJ2-5 | TRBV7-3 | . | . | CASSRGTGMETQYF | TGTGCCAGCAGCCGGGGTACGGGGATGGAGACCCAGTACTTC
TRBJ1-5 | TRBV7-9 | . | . | CASSSTGGNQPQHF | TGTGCCAGCAGCTCGACAGGCGGCAATCAGCCCCAGCATTTT
TRBJ1-6 | TRBV6-1 | . | . | CASRGNSPLHF | TGTGCCAGCAGAGGAAATTCACCCCTCCACTTT
TRBJ2-3 | TRBV24-1 | . | . | CATSLVSTDTQYF | TGTGCCACCAGTCTCGTCAGCACAGATACGCAGTATTTT
TRBJ2-5 | TRBV6-5 | . | medium-sized | CASSYSTGNRETQYF | TGTGCCAGCAGTTACTCAACAGGGAACCGAGAGACCCAGTACTTC
TRBJ2-1 | TRBV7-2 | . | . | CASSLAPGTAGNEQFF | TGTGCCAGCAGCTTAGCCCCCGGGACAGCGGGCAATGAGCAGTTCTTC
TRBJ1-1 | TRBV28 | . | once | CASSDLIRSTEAFF | TGTGCCAGCAGCGACTTGATCAGAAGCACTGAAGCTTTCTTT
TRBJ2-7 | TRBV20-1 | TRBD2 | . | CSAIAGAVAHEQYF | TGCAGTGCTATAGCGGGTGCCGTCGCCCACGAGCAGTACTTC